This T cell receptor beta chain was recorded in a study of blood T cell repertoires in COVID-19. Overall study: The origin of the acute and convalescent COVID-19 samples was the United States, Italy and Spain. Sources were T cells, B-cell-depleted T cells, or PBMCs; the material itself was cDNA or gDNA.

Generated by immunoSEQ multiplex PCR, the TCRdb table keeps only in-frame clones and is missing some. The repertoire consists of approximately 150,000 clones, with roughly 90% occurring once and the leading ten covering over 0.85%. Trimming took 4 bases from V and 6 from J, leaving 11 bases between them. The CDR3 extends over 13 amino acids. The TCR originated in a woman between 50 and 59 years old with acute or convalescent COVID-19. The rearrangement joins TRBV12-3 or TRBV12-4 to TRBJ2-3, with D unresolved. The sample taken for sequencing was peripheral blood. In DNA form, the CDR3 reads TGTGCCAGCAGTTCTACGCATATCGATACGCAGTATTTT. It translates to CASSSTHIDTQYF.